This T cell receptor beta chain was sequenced during a study of blood T cell repertoires in COVID-19. Germline V lookup: CDR1 MGHDK, CDR2 SYGVNS. This CDR3 comprises 13 residues. Trimming cost V 5 bases and J 6 bases; bases outside gene matches: 3. Clones were read by immunoSEQ multiplex PCR, and TCRdb kept only the in-frame ones, dropping some. The data contain approximately 140,000 clones, just under 85% of them seen just once; the ten biggest clones take up roughly 2.9%. The TCR comes from a woman in her forties with active or convalescent COVID-19. J is TRBJ2-1 and V is TRBV25-1; TRBD1 agrees at 8 bases. Sequencing was carried out using peripheral blood. The CDR3 is CASSHTGGNEQFF. The CDR3 region has the DNA TGTGCCAGCAGTCACACAGGGGGCAATGAGCAGTTCTTC.